This TCR beta chain emerged from a study of T cells in Graves' hyperthyroidism and ophthalmopathy (dated by TCRdb to the late 2010s). Concerning the study at large: Peripheral blood samples were taken at initial diagnosis, before any treatment was given. After sampling, hyperthyroidism patients received methimazole starting at 30 mg daily, and ophthalmopathy patients received high-dose intravenous methylprednisolone. Prospective prediction of ophthalmopathy was tested in an independent validation cohort of fewer than 20 hyperthyroidism patients and 17 patients who later progressed to ophthalmopathy. The paper reports TCR Vbeta CDR3 sequencing of roughly 140 peripheral blood samples: approximately 43 ophthalmopathy, over 70 hyperthyroidism and 17 progressor patients. The 75 to 100 discovery patients were divided at random into training and test sets in a 7:3 ratio. Thyroid tissue and blood T-cell repertoires from more than 5 Graves' hyperthyroidism patients were also compared in the study. A discovery cohort of around 100 patients, 43 with Graves' ophthalmopathy and 55 to 60 with stable Graves' hyperthyroidism, was used to find distinguishing TCR V-J signatures. Study-wide findings and limitations: In cross-validation, a model built on a 13 V-J signature told ophthalmopathy apart from stable hyperthyroidism with under 90% sensitivity and roughly 81% specificity, and in testing the same model reached 80%/75%. Sample size was not statistically predetermined, and blinding of investigators to group allocation was not performed. Most expanded thyroid clonotypes (frequency above 0.001) were also found in blood, which suggests that blood repertoires may mirror thyroid immune responses. In validation, progression to ophthalmopathy was predicted by the model with 65% to 71% sensitivity and roughly 76% specificity, a median of around 6.5 months before onset.

A patient counted as having stable Graves' hyperthyroidism if no progression to ophthalmopathy occurred over 18 months of follow-up. Hyperthyroidism patients were newly diagnosed, with disease duration under 2 months, and aged 18 to 65 years. Any patient with an uncontrolled infection, another autoimmune disease, pregnancy or lactation was excluded. Clinical symptoms, serum thyroxine and TRAb, thyroid ultrasound, and orbital computed tomography formed the basis for the diagnoses. PBMCs were isolated from about 10 ml of fresh peripheral blood by Ficoll-Paque density gradient centrifugation. Total RNA was extracted with Trizol reagent, and quality was checked on an Agilent 2100 Bioanalyzer. The germline ends are 10 bases apart after V is trimmed by 1 base and J by 4 bases. Based on the germline V gene, the CDR1 and CDR2 sequences are SGHTA and FQGNSA. Spanning cysteine to phenylalanine, the CDR3 consists of 14 amino acids. CDR3 DNA is the only sequence kept; it has 42 bases, read in frame from the first base.

TCR beta CDR3 regions were amplified from RNA transcripts. A first-round RT-PCR of the TCR CDR3 used the HTBI primer set with the Qiagen OneStep RT-PCR kit. The libraries were constructed in a second round of multiplex PCR and then size-selected and purified. Sequencing of the libraries was done on an Illumina HiSeq2000 using paired-end 100 bp reads. The study's own analysis went as follows. SOAPnuke was used to process the raw data, throwing out any read that contained adapters or uncalled bases, had a mean Phred below 15, or lacked an exact constant-primer or identifier match. COPE v1.2.5 was used to merge high-quality paired reads, and clonotypes were defined as unique nucleotide sequences. Clonotypes were aligned to IMGT TRBV, TRBD and TRBJ reference segments using MiTCR v1.1. The analysis included only V-J combinations with a frequency above 0.0001, which together covered 99% to 99.2% of the repertoires. The TCS score was defined as the ratio of F50 (clonal expansion) to E x V (chaos), calculated using BLOSUM62-based TCRdist between CDR3 peptides within each V-J. Welch's t-statistics and random forest reduced some 510 V-J features to about 13, which were used in a naive Bayes classifier (R e1071). The Morisita-Horn index was used to measure how similar the thyroid and blood repertoires were. The public sequencing data were trimmed at Q25 with fastp and processed into clonotypes with MiXCR by TCRdb, which kept only in-frame beta chains. Entries are consolidated by CDR3 protein sequence, retaining the most common genes and DNA. The V and J calls and clone size are TCRdb's, not the authors'. A total of about 840,000 distinct CDR3 sequences appear in this sample, roughly 37% of them only once. The ten largest clones take up 8.9% of the sample.

Worth noting for this clonotype: The clone's antigen remains unknown. Base-call qualities are not available, and no considerably larger clone is one nucleotide away.

The sequence is built from TRBV7-2 and TRBJ1-1; the D gene remains uncertain. The sequenced sample was blood. The receptor's source is a man between 18 and 35 years old with Graves' hyperthyroidism. The sequenced DNA: TGTGCCAGCAGCTTAGGTTTGGGGTTCACTGAAGCTTTCTTT. Translated, it gives CASSLGLGFTEAFF. Here the CDR3 is joined to the reference TRBV7-2 and TRBJ1-1 genes, and the full variable domain is: GAGVSQSPSNKVTEKGKDVELRCDPISGHTALYWYRQSLGQGLEFLIYFQGNSAPDKSGLPSDRFSAERTGGSVSTLTIQRTQQEDSAVYLCASSLGLGFTEAFFGQGTRLTVV.